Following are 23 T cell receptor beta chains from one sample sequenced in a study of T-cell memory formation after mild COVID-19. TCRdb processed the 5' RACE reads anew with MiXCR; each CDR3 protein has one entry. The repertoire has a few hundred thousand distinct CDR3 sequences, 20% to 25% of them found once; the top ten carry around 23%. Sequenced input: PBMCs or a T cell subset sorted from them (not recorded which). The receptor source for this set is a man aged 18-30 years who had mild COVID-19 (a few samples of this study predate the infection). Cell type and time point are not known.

The CDR3 sequence is CASSLGTSGGVVDNEQFF. The CDR3 nucleotides are TGTGCCAGCAGCCTAGGGACTAGCGGGGGGGTGGTGGACAATGAGCAGTTCTTC. This sequence joins TRBV12-3 or TRBV12-4 and TRBJ2-1; 16 bases line up with TRBD2. The CDR3 runs to 18 residues. Germline trimming cut 6 bases from V and 5 bases from J; bases unmatched to any gene: 10.

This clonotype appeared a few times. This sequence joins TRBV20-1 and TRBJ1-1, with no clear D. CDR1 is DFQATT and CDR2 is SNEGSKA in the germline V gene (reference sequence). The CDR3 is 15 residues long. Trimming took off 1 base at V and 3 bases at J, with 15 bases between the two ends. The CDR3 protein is CSARGRLLSDTEAFF. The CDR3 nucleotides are TGCAGTGCTAGAGGCAGGCTTCTAAGCGACACTGAAGCTTTCTTT.

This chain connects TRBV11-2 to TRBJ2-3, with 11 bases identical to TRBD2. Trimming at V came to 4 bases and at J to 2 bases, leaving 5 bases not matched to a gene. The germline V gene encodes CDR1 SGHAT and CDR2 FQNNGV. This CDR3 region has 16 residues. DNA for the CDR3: TGTGCCAGCAGCTCGACTAGCGGGGCACCCACAGATACGCAGTATTTT. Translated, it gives CASSSTSGAPTDTQYF. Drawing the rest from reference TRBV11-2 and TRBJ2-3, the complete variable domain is EAGVAQSPRYKIIEKRQSVAFWCNPISGHATLYWYQQILGQGPKLLIQFQNNGVVDDSQLPKDRFSAERLKGVDSTLKIQPAKLEDSAVYLCASSSTSGAPTDTQYFGPGTRLTVL.

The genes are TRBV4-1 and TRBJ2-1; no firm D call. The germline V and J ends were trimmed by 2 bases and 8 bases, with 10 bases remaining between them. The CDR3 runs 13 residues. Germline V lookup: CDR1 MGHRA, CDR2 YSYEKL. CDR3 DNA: TGCGCCAGCAGCCAAAGAATTAACGATGAGCAGTTCTTC. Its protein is CASSQRINDEQFF.

CDR3 protein: CASSQVSGWKNIQYF. As DNA, the CDR3 is TGTGCCAGCAGCCAAGTTTCCGGGTGGAAAAACATTCAGTACTTC. The chain combines TRBV14 with TRBJ2-4, with D uncertain. The CDR3 spans 15 residues. V lost 1 base, J lost 4 bases, and 11 bases lay in between. Germline lookup yields CDR1 SGHDN and CDR2 FVKESK.

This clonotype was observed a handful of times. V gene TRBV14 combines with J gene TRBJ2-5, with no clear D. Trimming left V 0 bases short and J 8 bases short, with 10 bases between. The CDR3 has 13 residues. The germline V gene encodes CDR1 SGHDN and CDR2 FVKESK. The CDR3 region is CASSQEVRNTQYF. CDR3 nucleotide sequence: TGTGCCAGCAGCCAAGAGGTCCGGAATACCCAGTACTTC.

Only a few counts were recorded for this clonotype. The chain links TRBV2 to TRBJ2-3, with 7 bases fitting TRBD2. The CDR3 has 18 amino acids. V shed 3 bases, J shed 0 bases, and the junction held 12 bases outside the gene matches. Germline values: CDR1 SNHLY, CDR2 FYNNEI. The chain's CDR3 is CASSDAGERGASTDTQYF. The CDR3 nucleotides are TGTGCCAGCAGTGACGCGGGCGAGCGGGGCGCTAGCACAGATACGCAGTATTTT. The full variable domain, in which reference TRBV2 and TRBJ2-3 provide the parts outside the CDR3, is EPEVTQTPSHQVTQMGQEVILRCVPISNHLYFYWYRQILGQKVEFLVSFYNNEISEKSEIFDDQFSVERPDGSNFTLKIRSTKLEDSAMYFCASSDAGERGASTDTQYFGPGTRLTVL.

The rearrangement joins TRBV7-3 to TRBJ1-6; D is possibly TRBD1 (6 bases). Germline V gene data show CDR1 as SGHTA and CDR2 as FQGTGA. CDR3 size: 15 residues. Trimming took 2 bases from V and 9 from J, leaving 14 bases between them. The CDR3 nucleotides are TGTGCCAGCAGCTTACTGCAGGGGTGGAGTTCACCCCTCCACTTT. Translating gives CASSLLQGWSSPLHF.

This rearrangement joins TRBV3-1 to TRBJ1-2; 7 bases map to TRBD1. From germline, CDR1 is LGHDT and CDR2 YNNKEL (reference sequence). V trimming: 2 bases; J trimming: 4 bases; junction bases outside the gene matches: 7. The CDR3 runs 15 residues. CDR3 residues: CASSQSSGGGYGYTF. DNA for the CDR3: TGTGCCAGCAGCCAATCGTCAGGGGGTGGCTATGGCTACACCTTC. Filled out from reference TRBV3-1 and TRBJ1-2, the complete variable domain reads DTAVSQTPKYLVTQMGNDKSIKCEQNLGHDTMYWYKQDSKKFLKIMFSYNNKELIINETVPNRFSPKSPDKAHLNLHINSLELGDSAVYFCASSQSSGGGYGYTFGSGTRLTVV.

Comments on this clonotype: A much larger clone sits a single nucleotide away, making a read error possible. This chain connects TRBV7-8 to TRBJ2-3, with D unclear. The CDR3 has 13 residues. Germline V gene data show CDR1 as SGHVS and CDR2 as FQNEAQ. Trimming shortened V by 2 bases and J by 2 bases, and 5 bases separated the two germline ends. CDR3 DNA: TGTGCCAGCAGCTTATCCTACACAGATACGCAGTATTTT. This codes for CASSLSYTDTQYF.

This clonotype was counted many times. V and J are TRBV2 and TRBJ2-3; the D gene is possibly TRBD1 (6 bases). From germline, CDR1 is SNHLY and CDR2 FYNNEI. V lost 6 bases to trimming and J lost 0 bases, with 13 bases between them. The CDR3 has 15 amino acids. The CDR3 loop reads CASSSQGFSTDTQYF. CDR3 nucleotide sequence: TGTGCCAGCAGCTCCCAGGGGTTCAGCACAGATACGCAGTATTTT.

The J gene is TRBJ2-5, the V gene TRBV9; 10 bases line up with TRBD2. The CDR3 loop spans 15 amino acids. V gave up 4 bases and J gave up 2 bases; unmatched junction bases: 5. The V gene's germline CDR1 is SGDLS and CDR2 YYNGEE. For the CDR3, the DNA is TGTGCCAGCAGCCGGGGGACTAGCGATCAAGAGACCCAGTACTTC. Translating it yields CASSRGTSDQETQYF.

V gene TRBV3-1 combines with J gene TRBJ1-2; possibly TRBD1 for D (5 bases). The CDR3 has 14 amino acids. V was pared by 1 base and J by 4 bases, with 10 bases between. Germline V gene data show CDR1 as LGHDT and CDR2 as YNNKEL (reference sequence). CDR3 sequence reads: CASSQGRALYGYTF. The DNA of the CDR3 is TGTGCCAGCAGCCAAGGCAGGGCCCTCTATGGCTACACCTTC.

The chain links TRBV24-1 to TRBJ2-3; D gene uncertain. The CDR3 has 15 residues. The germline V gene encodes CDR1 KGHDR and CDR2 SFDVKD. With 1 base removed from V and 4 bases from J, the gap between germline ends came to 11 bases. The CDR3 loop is CATSDFEAGADTQYF. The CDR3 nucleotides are TGTGCCACCAGTGATTTTGAGGCAGGCGCAGATACGCAGTATTTT.

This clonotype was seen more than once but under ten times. The CDR3 here is CATSGTAGETQYF. In DNA, the CDR3 is TGTGCCACCAGCGGGACAGCGGGGGAGACCCAGTACTTC. The gene calls are TRBV24-1 and TRBJ2-5; tentatively, D is TRBD1 or TRBD2 (7 bases each). There are 13 residues in the CDR3. Trimming pared 7 bases from V and 5 bases from J, leaving 13 bases between. Per the germline V gene, CDR1 is KGHDR and CDR2 is SFDVKD.

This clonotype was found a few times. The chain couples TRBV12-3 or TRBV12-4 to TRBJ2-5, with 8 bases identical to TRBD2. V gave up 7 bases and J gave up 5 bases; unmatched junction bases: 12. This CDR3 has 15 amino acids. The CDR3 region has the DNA TGTGCCAGCACTCCCCGGGGGGGGCTAACGGAGACCCAGTACTTC. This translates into CASTPRGGLTETQYF.

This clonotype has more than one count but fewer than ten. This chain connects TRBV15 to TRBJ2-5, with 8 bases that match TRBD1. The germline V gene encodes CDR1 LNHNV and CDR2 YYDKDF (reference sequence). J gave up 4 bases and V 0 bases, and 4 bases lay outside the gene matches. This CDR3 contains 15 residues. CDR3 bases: TGTGCCACCAGCAGAGATCAGGGGGCCTTAGAGACCCAGTACTTC. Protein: CATSRDQGALETQYF.

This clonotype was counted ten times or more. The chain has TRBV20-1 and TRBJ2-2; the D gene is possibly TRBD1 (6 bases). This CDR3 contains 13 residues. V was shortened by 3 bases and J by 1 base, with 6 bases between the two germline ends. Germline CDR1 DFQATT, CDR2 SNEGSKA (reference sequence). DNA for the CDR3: TGCAGTGCTAGGGGACAGAACACCGGGGAGCTGTTTTTT. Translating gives CSARGQNTGELFF.

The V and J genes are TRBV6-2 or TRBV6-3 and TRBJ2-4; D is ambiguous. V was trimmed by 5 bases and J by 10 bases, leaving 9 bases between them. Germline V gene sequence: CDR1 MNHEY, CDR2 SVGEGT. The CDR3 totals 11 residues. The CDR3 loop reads CASSPPGIQYF. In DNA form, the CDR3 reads TGTGCCAGCAGTCCCCCAGGAATTCAGTACTTC.

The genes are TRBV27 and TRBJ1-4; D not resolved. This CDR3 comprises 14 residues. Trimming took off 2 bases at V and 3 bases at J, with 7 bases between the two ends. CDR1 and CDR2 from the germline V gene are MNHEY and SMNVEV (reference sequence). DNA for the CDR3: TGTGCCAGCAGTTTACAGGCGGCTAATGAAAAACTGTTTTTT. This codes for CASSLQAANEKLFF. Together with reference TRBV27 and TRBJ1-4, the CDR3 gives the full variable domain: EAQVTQNPRYLITVTGKKLTVTCSQNMNHEYMSWYRQDPGLGLRQIYYSMNVEVTDKGDVPEGYKVSRKEKRNFPLILESPSPNQTSLYFCASSLQAANEKLFFGSGTQLSVL.

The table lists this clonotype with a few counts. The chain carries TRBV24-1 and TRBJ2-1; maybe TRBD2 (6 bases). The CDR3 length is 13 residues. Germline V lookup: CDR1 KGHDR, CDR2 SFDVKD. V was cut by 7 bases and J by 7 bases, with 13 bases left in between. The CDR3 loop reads CATRESGGNEQFF. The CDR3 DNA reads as TGTGCCACCAGGGAGTCCGGGGGAAATGAGCAGTTCTTC.

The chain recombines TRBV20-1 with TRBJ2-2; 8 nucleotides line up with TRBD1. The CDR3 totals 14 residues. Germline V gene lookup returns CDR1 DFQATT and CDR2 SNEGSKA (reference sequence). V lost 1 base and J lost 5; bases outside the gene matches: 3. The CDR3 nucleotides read TGCAGTGCTAGAGCAGGGGGCATGACCGGGGAGCTGTTTTTT. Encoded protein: CSARAGGMTGELFF.

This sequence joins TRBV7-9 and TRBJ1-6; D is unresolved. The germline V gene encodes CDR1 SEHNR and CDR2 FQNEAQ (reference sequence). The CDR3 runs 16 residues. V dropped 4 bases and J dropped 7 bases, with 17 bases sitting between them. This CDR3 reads CASSSRGGWSNSPLHF. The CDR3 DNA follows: TGTGCCAGCAGCTCCCGGGGAGGGTGGTCGAATTCACCCCTCCACTTT.